The sequence of this T cell receptor beta chain was determined in a study of blood T cell repertoires in COVID-19. Study context: Acute and convalescent COVID-19 specimens originated in the United States, Italy and Spain. From T cells, B-cell-depleted T cells, or PBMCs came the material, which was cDNA or gDNA.

In the authors' workflow: Nucleated cell counts were estimated from reference gene primer amplification. The protocol was immunoSEQ multiplex PCR, while the TCRdb copy is restricted to in-frame clones and leaves out a portion. The V and J calls and clone size come from that table; D and trimming were worked out from the DNA. The top ten clones hold approximately 3.5% of a sample with approximately 100,000 clones, just under 85% of them seen once. The germline V and J ends were trimmed by 5 bases and 2 bases, with 17 bases remaining between them. The CDR3 runs to 16 residues. Germline assignment: CDR1 SGHTS and CDR2 YDEGEE.

Sequencing was done on a sample of peripheral blood. The gene calls are TRBV5-8 and TRBJ1-5, with D perhaps matching TRBD1 (6 bases). The sequence was obtained from a woman aged 80 or older with active or convalescent COVID-19. CDR3 residues: CASRSRDILGNQPQHF. CDR3 bases: TGTGCCAGCAGGTCCCGGGACATCCTGGGCAATCAGCCCCAGCATTTT.